A selection of T cell receptor beta chains follows, all from one sample in a study of control samples from healthy donors and cancer patients. TCRdb's table, derived via immunoSEQ multiplex PCR, lists solely in-frame clones and lacks some. The table has around 110,000 clones, 75% to 90% seen once. Specimen: PBMCs. These receptors were collected from a woman in her forties or fifties with colorectal cancer. The CDR3 runs from the conserved cysteine through the conserved F or W. Fields, in order: V gene, D gene, clone size, J gene, CDR3 DNA, CDR3 protein. D genes are given only for firm matches. Clone size is given for some rows only: seen once, a few or many times, or a class if the clone is expanded.

TRBV2	.	.	TRBJ1-5	TGTGCCAGTGGTGGGAATAGCAATCAGCCCCAGCATTTT	CASGGNSNQPQHF
TRBV27	.	.	TRBJ1-5	TGTGCCAGCAGACAGGGTAGAGGGGGTCAGCCCCAGCATTTT	CASRQGRGGQPQHF
TRBV29-1	TRBD1	.	TRBJ1-2	TGCAGCGTGAGGGACAGCACTAACTATGGCTACACCTTC	CSVRDSTNYGYTF
TRBV28	TRBD1	.	TRBJ1-6	TGTGCCAGCCGCAAGATACAGGGGTTCGGGTCACCCCTCCACTTT	CASRKIQGFGSPLHF
TRBV2	TRBD1	.	TRBJ1-5	TGTGCCAGCAGGCTATTCGGGGGGACAGGCAATCAGCCCCAGCATTTT	CASRLFGGTGNQPQHF
TRBV7-9	TRBD1	once	TRBJ1-1	TGTGCCAGCAGCTTCGGGACAGGGTTACCCACTGAAGCTTTCTTT	CASSFGTGLPTEAFF
TRBV27	.	.	TRBJ1-2	TGTGCCAGCAGGGCGATGGGGGGTCCTTTCGGCTACACCTTC	CASRAMGGPFGYTF
TRBV2	TRBD1	.	TRBJ1-1	TGTGCCAGCAGGACAGGGGTGGGCACTGAAGCTTTCTTT	CASRTGVGTEAFF
TRBV9	.	.	TRBJ1-2	TGTGCCAGCGGATCTGAGGCAGGGTTTGATGGCTACACCTTC	CASGSEAGFDGYTF
TRBV2	.	.	TRBJ1-2	TGTGCCAGCAGCAGGGTATCGGTCCTTGATGGCTACACCTTC	CASSRVSVLDGYTF
TRBV7-9	TRBD2	.	TRBJ2-2	TGTGCCAGCAGCGGAAGGACTAGCGGGAGAGGGGTCACCGGGGAGCTGTTTTTT	CASSGRTSGRGVTGELFF
TRBV3-1/TRBV3-2	.	.	TRBJ2-1	TGTGCCAGCAGCCTCATAATGAATGAGCAGTTCTTC	CASSLIMNEQFF
TRBV5-4	.	.	TRBJ2-7	TGTGCCAGCAGCTTTGGGGGTAGCACCGTCTACGAGCAGTACTTC	CASSFGGSTVYEQYF
TRBV7-3	TRBD2	.	TRBJ2-1	TGTGCCAGCAGCTTAACAGGCGGGAGTTACAATGAGCAGTTCTTC	CASSLTGGSYNEQFF
TRBV6-5	.	.	TRBJ2-5	TGTGCCAGCAGTTACTCGTGGACGTTCGAGACCCAGTACTTC	CASSYSWTFETQYF
TRBV5-1	.	.	TRBJ2-1	TGCGCCAGCAGCTTGGGGGTATATGGGATGGACCCGCAGTTCTTC	CASSLGVYGMDPQFF
TRBV27	.	.	TRBJ2-7	TGTGCCAGCAGACGGTCGGGTCCTTACGAGCAGTACTTC	CASRRSGPYEQYF
TRBV18	TRBD1	.	TRBJ1-2	TGTGCCAGCTCACTAAATGTGCACGGGACAGCAGACGGCTACACCTTC	CASSLNVHGTADGYTF
TRBV28	.	.	TRBJ2-1	TGTGCCAGCAGCCTCAAACTAAGGCGGAATGAGCAGTTCTTC	CASSLKLRRNEQFF
TRBV18	.	.	TRBJ1-2	TGTGCCAGCTCACTGGGACAACCTAACTATGGCTACACCTTC	CASSLGQPNYGYTF
TRBV29-1	.	.	TRBJ1-2	TGCAGCGTTGAAGATGTCCGTGAGGATGGCTACACCTTC	CSVEDVREDGYTF
TRBV15	.	.	TRBJ2-2	TGTGCCACCAGCAGAGCGACAGACCATACCGGGGAGCTGTTTTTT	CATSRATDHTGELFF
TRBV2	.	once	TRBJ1-1	TGTGCCAGCTACACAACTCCCGCGAACACTGAAGCTTTCTTT	CASYTTPANTEAFF
TRBV7-8	.	.	TRBJ2-3	TGTGCCAGCAGCTTGCAGGGGCCAGATACGCAGTATTTT	CASSLQGPDTQYF
TRBV7-9	TRBD1	.	TRBJ1-2	TGTGCCAGCAGCTTGGGGGTGTGGGACAGTACATCCTATGGCTACACCTTC	CASSLGVWDSTSYGYTF
TRBV29-1	TRBD1	.	TRBJ2-5	TGCAGCGTTGAAGCGGCCGGGACAGCAGGAGAGACCCAGTACTTC	CSVEAAGTAGETQYF
TRBV2	.	.	TRBJ2-3	TGTGCCAGCAGTGACCGGGGTAAAGGTACGCAGTATTTT	CASSDRGKGTQYF
TRBV27	.	.	TRBJ2-7	TGTGCCAGCAGTTCCCCTCCTGAGACGTACGAGCAGTACTTC	CASSSPPETYEQYF
TRBV28	.	.	TRBJ2-4	TGTGCCAGCAGACAGGGAGGGATTGGGGCCAAAAACATTCAGTACTTC	CASRQGGIGAKNIQYF